The 19 T cell receptor beta chains presented below share a single source sample, sequenced in a study of blood T cells in healthy people across ages. A second PCR of roughly 7 to 11 cycles used a sample-barcoded 5' primer and a J-beta primer mix. MiXCR, run by TCRdb on the 5' RACE reads, gives a single entry per CDR3 protein. The data hold 1.5 million or so distinct CDR3 sequences, with less than 45% observed a single time. Sequences were obtained from blood. The origin of the receptors is a woman in her late teens or twenties in good health.

This clonotype was picked up a small number of times. The chain carries TRBV12-3 or TRBV12-4 and TRBJ1-5; maybe TRBD1 (6 bases). Trimming removed 6 bases at V and 6 bases at J, with 15 bases between. The length of the CDR3 is 14 residues. The DNA of the CDR3 is TGTGCCAGCAGCCCTCAGGGGCCCAGTCAGCCCCAGCATTTT. Amino acid sequence: CASSPQGPSQPQHF.

This clonotype was counted at least ten times. J is TRBJ2-7 and V is TRBV7-2; 13 nucleotides align to TRBD2. CDR3 size: 14 residues. The V gene's germline CDR1 is SGHTA and CDR2 FQGNSA. Trimming at V came to 10 bases and at J to 3 bases, leaving 6 bases not matched to a gene. The CDR3 bases are TGTGCCATAAAAAGGACTAGCGGGGGCTACGAGCAGTACTTC. This gives the protein CAIKRTSGGYEQYF.

The chain is built from TRBV5-6 and TRBJ2-1; D not resolved. Trimming cost V 4 bases and J 8 bases, with 10 bases left between them. Germline CDR1 reads SGHDT; CDR2 reads YYEEEE. The CDR3 is 12 residues long. The CDR3 coding sequence is TGTGCCAGCAGCACTCTGACGTATGAGCAGTTCTTC. Amino acid sequence: CASSTLTYEQFF.

The gene calls are TRBV29-1 and TRBJ2-5; 8 positions match TRBD2. The trim removed 0 bases at V and 11 bases at J, leaving 20 bases unmatched. This CDR3 has 17 amino acids. Germline CDR1 reads SQVTM; CDR2 reads ANQGSEA. The DNA for the CDR3 is TGCAGCGTTGAAGATCCCACATTAGCGGGAAGATACAATGAGCAGTACTTC. It is translated as CSVEDPTLAGRYNEQYF.

The V gene is TRBV5-1, the J gene TRBJ1-4; the D gene is possibly TRBD1 (6 bases). V was trimmed by 4 bases and J by 8 bases, leaving 15 bases between them. Germline assignment: CDR1 SGHRS and CDR2 YFSETQ. The CDR3 length is 14 residues. CDR3 bases: TGCGCCAGCAGCAGGGGGGAGGCCGGCGAAAAACTGTTTTTT. This codes for CASSRGEAGEKLFF.

The chain employs TRBV20-1 and TRBJ2-5; no clear D gene. Judging by the DNA end, TRBJ2-7 fits better; the J call may be wrong. In germline, CDR1 is DFQATT, CDR2 SNEGSKA (reference sequence). This CDR3 contains 12 residues. CDR3 sequence (DNA): TGCAGTGGAACCGGAGTTATCTACGAGCAGTACTTC. This codes for CSGTGVIYEQYF.

This chain joins TRBV28 and TRBJ2-1; D gene ambiguous. The CDR3 is 11 amino acids. Trimming took off 0 bases at V and 14 bases at J, with 8 bases between the two ends. Germline-derived CDR1 and CDR2 are MDHEN and SYDVKM. In DNA form, the CDR3 reads TGTGCCAGCAGTTTATGGCCATTAAAGTTCTTC. Its protein is CASSLWPLKFF.

The chain carries TRBV6-2 or TRBV6-3 and TRBJ2-2; D uncertain. Deletions cut 3 bases from V and 3 bases from J, with 8 bases between. The CDR3 length is 14 residues. The germline V gene encodes CDR1 MNHEY and CDR2 SVGEGT. CDR3 loop: CASSYEGDTGELFF. CDR3 nucleotide sequence: TGTGCCAGCAGTTATGAAGGAGACACCGGGGAGCTGTTTTTT.

There are many counts of this clonotype. The rearrangement uses TRBV11-2 and TRBJ1-2, with D unresolved. Trimming cost V 1 base and J 2 bases, with 5 bases left between them. This CDR3 is built from 13 residues. The germline V gene encodes CDR1 SGHAT and CDR2 FQNNGV. This chain's CDR3 is CASSLALNYGYTF. The DNA for the CDR3 is TGTGCCAGCAGCTTAGCCCTAAACTATGGCTACACCTTC. The variable domain in full, with the rest retrieved from reference TRBV11-2 and TRBJ1-2, is EAGVAQSPRYKIIEKRQSVAFWCNPISGHATLYWYQQILGQGPKLLIQFQNNGVVDDSQLPKDRFSAERLKGVDSTLKIQPAKLEDSAVYLCASSLALNYGYTFGSGTRLTVV.

The V gene is TRBV5-1, the J gene TRBJ1-1, with TRBD1 matching 8 bases. The CDR3 loop spans 15 amino acids. Germline values: CDR1 SGHRS, CDR2 YFSETQ. The junction had 6 bases not matched to a gene; V was cut back by 4 bases and J by 1 base. CDR3 region: CASSTTGGENTEAFF. CDR3 sequence (DNA): TGCGCCAGCAGCACAACAGGGGGTGAGAACACTGAAGCTTTCTTT. The whole variable domain, filled in from reference TRBV5-1 and TRBJ1-1, reads KAGVTQTPRYLIKTRGQQVTLSCSPISGHRSVSWYQQTPGQGLQFLFEYFSETQRNKGNFPGRFSGRQFSNSRSEMNVSTLELGDSALYLCASSTTGGENTEAFFGQGTRLTVV.

The chain is built from TRBV7-9 and TRBJ1-1, with D unclear. Germline values: CDR1 SEHNR, CDR2 FQNEAQ (reference sequence). V was cut by 1 base and J by 5 bases, with 8 bases left in between. The CDR3 runs to 13 residues. The CDR3 DNA follows: TGTGCCAGCAGCTTAGAAACAAGTACTGAAGCTTTCTTT. It translates to CASSLETSTEAFF.

This chain links TRBV29-1 with TRBJ1-3; D possibly corresponds to TRBD1 (5 bases). This CDR3 comprises 14 residues. Germline CDR1 and CDR2: SQVTM and ANQGSEA. V dropped 4 bases and J dropped 0 bases, with 10 bases sitting between them. CDR3 coding DNA: TGCAGCGTTGGGCACAGGAGCTCTGGAAACACCATATATTTT. Translating gives CSVGHRSSGNTIYF.

This clonotype was observed a handful of times. The J gene is TRBJ1-5, the V gene TRBV15, with D perhaps matching TRBD1 (6 bases). This CDR3 has 15 residues. Germline loops: CDR1 LNHNV, CDR2 YYDKDF (reference sequence). Trimming stripped 3 bases from V and 8 bases from J, with 17 bases between. Here the CDR3 reads CATSRVAQGLKPQHF. The CDR3 DNA sequence: TGTGCCACCAGCAGGGTCGCCCAGGGGTTGAAGCCCCAGCATTTT.

This clonotype was observed a few times. V usage is TRBV6-2 or TRBV6-3 and J usage is TRBJ2-1; the D gene is possibly TRBD1 (5 bases). This CDR3 spans 14 amino acids. Germline CDR1 reads MNHEY; CDR2 reads SVGEGT. Trimming took 5 bases from V and 3 from J, leaving 11 bases between them. CDR3 protein: CASSSSQDYNEQFF. The CDR3 nucleotides are TGTGCCAGCAGTAGCTCACAGGACTACAATGAGCAGTTCTTC.

The chain recombines TRBV9 with TRBJ1-2; D is ambiguous. The V gene's germline CDR1 is SGDLS and CDR2 YYNGEE. The CDR3 is 12 residues long. The ends were cut back, 2 bases at V and 5 bases at J, with 7 bases in the middle. The CDR3 sequence: CASSVGFYGYTF. CDR3 nucleotides: TGTGCCAGCAGCGTCGGTTTTTATGGCTACACCTTC. Together with reference TRBV9 and TRBJ1-2, the CDR3 gives the full variable domain: DSGVTQTPKHLITATGQRVTLRCSPRSGDLSVYWYQQSLDQGLQFLIQYYNGEERAKGNILERFSAQQFPDLHSELNLSSLELGDSALYFCASSVGFYGYTFGSGTRLTVV.

This clonotype has ten or more counts. This chain joins TRBV20-1 and TRBJ2-3; perhaps D is TRBD1 or TRBD2 (5 bases each). The germline CDR1 and CDR2 sequences are DFQATT and SNEGSKA (reference sequence). V lost 2 bases to trimming and J lost 0 bases, with 9 bases between them. CDR3 length: 14 residues. CDR3 DNA: TGCAGTGCTAGACGGGGCAGTAGCACAGATACGCAGTATTTT. The encoded protein is CSARRGSSTDTQYF.

This clonotype occurred a few times. V gene TRBV7-2 combines with J gene TRBJ2-7; D may be TRBD1 (6 bases). The CDR3 length is 12 residues. Germline values: CDR1 SGHTA, CDR2 FQGNSA. Trimming shortened V by 6 bases and J by 7 bases, and 13 bases separated the two germline ends. CDR3 sequence (DNA): TGTGCCAGCAGGTTGACAGGTTTTGAGCAGTACTTC. Translation gives CASRLTGFEQYF.

The V and J genes are TRBV5-1 and TRBJ1-2, with D possibly being TRBD1 (5 bases). CDR1 and CDR2 (germline): SGHRS, YFSETQ. The CDR3 covers 14 residues. The V and J ends lost 0 bases and 4 bases respectively, with 10 bases between them. CDR3 coding DNA: TGCGCCAGCAGCTTGGATGGGGCCCTCTATGGCTACACCTTC. Translating it yields CASSLDGALYGYTF.

Only a few counts were recorded for this clonotype. V usage is TRBV4-3 and J usage is TRBJ2-3; D gene unclear. This CDR3 comprises 16 residues. Germline CDR1 reads LGHNA; CDR2 reads YSLEER. Trimming cost V 0 bases and J 4 bases, with 14 bases left between them. The CDR3 reads CASSQDGWGGADTQYF. Here the CDR3 DNA reads TGCGCCAGCAGCCAAGATGGGTGGGGTGGAGCAGATACGCAGTATTTT.